This entry lists 32 T cell receptor beta chains sequenced from one sample in a study of human T cells and chemical hapten exposure. TCRdb re-called the RACE reads through MiXCR, storing one row per CDR3 protein. The data show tens of thousands of distinct CDR3 sequences, roughly 15% seen once. The time point: pre-sensitization, week 0. The sample's treatment: therapeutic diphenylcyclopropenone sensitization with weekly scalp DPC. The sequencing used whole blood, collected in connection with sensitization to the hapten diphenylcyclopropenone (DPC). The receptor set was obtained from a woman in her 50s with alopecia areata. Some clones in this sample may be carry-over from other donors' samples.

This clonotype was seen a few times. The chain joins TRBV7-9 to TRBJ1-1; no reliable D call. The length of the CDR3 is 15 residues. Germline V lookup: CDR1 SEHNR, CDR2 FQNEAQ (reference sequence). Between the trimmed V and J ends, which lost 1 base and 6 bases, there was a span of 15 bases. The CDR3 spells CASSLGTVGEAEAFF. The CDR3 DNA reads as TGTGCCAGCAGCTTAGGCACCGTCGGGGAGGCTGAAGCTTTCTTT.

The gene calls are TRBV28 and TRBJ2-7, with 9 bases aligning to TRBD1. The ends lost 6 bases at V and 6 bases at J; junction bases unmatched: 9. The CDR3 covers 14 residues. Germline lookup yields CDR1 MDHEN and CDR2 SYDVKM. CDR3 loop: CASRNRGQVGEQYF. Here the CDR3 DNA reads TGTGCCAGCAGAAACAGGGGGCAGGTTGGCGAGCAGTACTTC.

The rearrangement uses TRBV29-1 and TRBJ2-7, with 8 bases matching TRBD2. CDR3 size: 15 residues. After removal of 4 bases from V and 6 bases from J, the junction contained 14 bases not matched to a gene. The germline gives CDR1 SQVTM, CDR2 ANQGSEA. CDR3 bases: TGCAGCGTTGCGAGAAAACTAGCGGACCCCGGCGAGCAGTACTTC. It codes for CSVARKLADPGEQYF.

There are a few counts of this clonotype. The CDR3 DNA reads as TGTGCCAGCAGTGAGGGCGTATCAGTCTATGGCTACACCTTC. Translating gives CASSEGVSVYGYTF. V and J are TRBV12-3 or TRBV12-4 and TRBJ1-2; no firm D call. The CDR3 is made up of 14 amino acids. With 5 bases removed from V and 4 bases from J, the gap between germline ends came to 14 bases.

Only a few counts were recorded for this clonotype. This chain connects TRBV6-6 to TRBJ2-7; 8 positions match TRBD1. This CDR3 comprises 16 residues. Germline V CDR1 and CDR2: MNHNY, SVGAGI (reference sequence). The V gene end was trimmed by 0 bases and the J gene end by 4 bases; junction bases not matched to a gene: 8. CDR3 coding DNA: TGTGCCAGCAGTTACTCGAGTTCAGGGGGCGAGTACGAGCAGTACTTC. Residues: CASSYSSSGGEYEQYF.

This chain connects TRBV3-1 to TRBJ2-1, with D uncertain. CDR3 length: 13 residues. With 4 bases removed from V and 9 bases from J, the gap between germline ends came to 13 bases. Germline-derived CDR1 and CDR2 are LGHDT and YNNKEL (reference sequence). In DNA form, the CDR3 reads TGTGCCAGCAGCCCCCGTTGGGATTCTGAGCAGTTCTTC. Its protein is CASSPRWDSEQFF.

In this sample, this clonotype turned up a few times. CDR3 region: CASSYSTGVETQYF. Written as DNA, the CDR3 is TGTGCCAGCAGTTACTCGACGGGGGTGGAGACCCAGTACTTC. The chain has TRBV6-5 and TRBJ2-5, with D possibly matching TRBD2 (6 bases). The germline V gene encodes CDR1 MNHEY and CDR2 SVGAGI. CDR3 size: 14 residues. Trimming pared 0 bases from V and 5 bases from J, leaving 10 bases between.

This clonotype was found a few times. The chain recombines TRBV7-2 with TRBJ1-2; the D gene is possibly TRBD1 (6 bases). Germline CDR1 reads SGHTA; CDR2 reads FQGNSA. The CDR3 is made up of 15 amino acids. Trimming cost V 6 bases and J 3 bases, with 17 bases left between them. The CDR3 loop reads CASRSTRGADYGYTF. In nucleotides, the CDR3 is TGTGCCAGCAGGTCCACAAGGGGGGCTGACTATGGCTACACCTTC.

This clonotype was seen a few times. The rearrangement uses TRBV6-2 or TRBV6-3 and TRBJ2-3; D tentatively reads TRBD1 or TRBD2 (6 bases each). The germline V gene has CDR1 MNHEY and CDR2 SVGEGT. CDR3 length: 15 residues. V was trimmed by 7 bases and J by 5 bases, leaving 19 bases between them. CDR3 bases: TGTGCCAGCAAACGCTCGAGCAGGGGAGGAGATACGCAGTATTTT. This sequence encodes CASKRSSRGGDTQYF.

Ten or more counts support this clonotype. V and J are TRBV12-3 or TRBV12-4 and TRBJ1-1, with unresolved D. V was cut by 5 bases and J by 4 bases, with 11 bases left in between. The length of the CDR3 is 13 residues. CDR3 DNA sequence: TGTGCCAGCAGTCCCCGGACTATCACTGAAGCTTTCTTT. It translates to CASSPRTITEAFF.

This clonotype was picked up many times. The V gene is TRBV18, the J gene TRBJ2-7; D not resolved. The CDR3 consists of 12 residues. Trimming left V 3 bases short and J 0 bases short, with 3 bases between. Germline values: CDR1 KGHSH, CDR2 LQKENI. In DNA, the CDR3 is TGTGCCAGCTCACCCAGCTCCTACGAGCAGTACTTC. Its protein product is CASSPSSYEQYF.

This chain links TRBV24-1 with TRBJ2-2, with D possibly being TRBD1 or TRBD2 (6 bases each). Germline V gene sequence: CDR1 KGHDR, CDR2 SFDVKD. The CDR3 is made up of 15 amino acids. V lost 5 bases to trimming and J lost 6 bases, with 15 bases between them. Here the CDR3 DNA reads TGTGCCACCAGTGTTGGGTCAGGGGAGGCCGGGGAGCTGTTTTTT. This encodes CATSVGSGEAGELFF.

This clonotype showed up just a few times. The chain uses TRBV20-1 and TRBJ2-2; TRBD2 matches 7 bases. CDR1 and CDR2 from the germline V gene are DFQATT and SNEGSKA (reference sequence). The CDR3 is 14 amino acids. Losses at the gene ends were 4 bases for V and 3 bases for J; bases not matched to a gene: 5. This CDR3 reads CSAISREYTGELFF. The DNA of the CDR3 is TGCAGTGCTATCTCGCGGGAGTACACCGGGGAGCTGTTTTTT.

This clonotype was seen a handful of times. The chain has TRBV7-6 and TRBJ2-5, with D possibly TRBD1 on 6 matching bases. V dropped 5 bases and J dropped 1 base, with 11 bases sitting between them. The CDR3 contains 14 residues. CDR1 and CDR2 (germline): SGHVS, FNYEAQ. In nucleotides, the CDR3 is TGTGCCAGCAGCCGAACAGGGACCCAAGAGACCCAGTACTTC. Translating it yields CASSRTGTQETQYF.

This clonotype was counted many times. The chain uses TRBV7-9 and TRBJ2-7; D is possibly TRBD1 (7 bases). Deletions cut 1 base from V and 2 bases from J, with 15 bases between. CDR3 size: 16 residues. Looked up from germline, CDR1 is SEHNR and CDR2 is FQNEAQ (reference sequence). Here the CDR3 reads CASSLGHRGGTYEQYF. DNA for the CDR3: TGTGCCAGCAGCTTAGGTCACAGGGGAGGAACCTACGAGCAGTACTTC.

This clonotype appeared a few times. The rearrangement joins TRBV12-5 to TRBJ1-1; D gene uncertain. In germline, CDR1 is LGHNT, CDR2 FRNRAP. The ends were cut back, 7 bases at V and 1 base at J, with 10 bases in the middle. The CDR3 covers 13 residues. CDR3 sequence (DNA): TGTGCTAGTGCCATCGACGGGAACACTGAAGCTTTCTTT. It encodes CASAIDGNTEAFF.

The V and J genes are TRBV3-1 and TRBJ2-1; D is uncertain. This CDR3 region has 12 residues. Germline CDR1 reads LGHDT; CDR2 reads YNNKEL (reference sequence). Trimming pared 1 base from V and 9 bases from J, leaving 7 bases between. DNA for the CDR3: TGTGCCAGCAGCCAAGTCGGAACTGAGCAGTTCTTC. Translating it yields CASSQVGTEQFF.

This clonotype showed up just a few times. The V gene is TRBV29-1, the J gene TRBJ2-7, with D tentatively TRBD2 (6 bases). From germline, CDR1 is SQVTM and CDR2 ANQGSEA. V lost 5 bases and J lost 1, with 9 bases in between. The CDR3 covers 12 residues. The CDR3 reads CSVLEGSYEQYF. The DNA of the CDR3 is TGCAGCGTTCTGGAGGGATCCTACGAGCAGTACTTC.

This clonotype was counted only a few times. V and J are TRBV6-5 and TRBJ1-1; the D gene is possibly TRBD1 (5 bases). The length of the CDR3 is 16 residues. CDR1 is MNHEY and CDR2 is SVGAGI in the germline V gene. Trimming stripped 1 base from V and 4 bases from J, with 16 bases between. Here the CDR3 reads CASSYFSFVGGTEAFF. CDR3 bases: TGTGCCAGCAGTTACTTTTCCTTCGTTGGGGGCACTGAAGCTTTCTTT.

This clonotype was counted at least ten times. The CDR3 region has the DNA TGTGCCAGCAGTTTTTTAGGGACAGCTCCCTACGAGCAGTACTTC. This sequence encodes CASSFLGTAPYEQYF. V and J are TRBV28 and TRBJ2-7; 7 nucleotides align to TRBD1. The junction had 7 bases not matched to a gene; V was cut back by 3 bases and J by 2 bases. This CDR3 is built from 15 residues. Germline values: CDR1 MDHEN, CDR2 SYDVKM.

The chain combines TRBV28 with TRBJ2-7, with TRBD2 identical over 10 bases. V gave up 6 bases and J gave up 2 bases; unmatched junction bases: 7. Germline CDR1 reads MDHEN; CDR2 reads SYDVKM. This CDR3 comprises 15 residues. CDR3 region: CASSSPGTSAYEQYF. The CDR3 DNA is TGTGCCAGCAGCTCGCCCGGGACTAGCGCCTACGAGCAGTACTTC.

The gene calls are TRBV5-6 and TRBJ1-5; D is possibly TRBD1 (5 bases). This CDR3 has 16 amino acids. Trimming cost V 4 bases and J 3 bases, with 17 bases left between them. Germline-derived CDR1 and CDR2 are SGHDT and YYEEEE. In DNA form, the CDR3 reads TGTGCCAGCAGCCGCCGACAGTGGTATAACAATCAGCCCCAGCATTTT. Protein product: CASSRRQWYNNQPQHF.

This clonotype turned up a few times. This CDR3 is CASTSGHSKGNTIYF. The CDR3, as DNA: TGTGCCAGTACCTCGGGACACTCGAAGGGAAACACCATATATTTT. The chain links TRBV19 to TRBJ1-3, with TRBD1 as a possible D gene (6 bases). Per germline, CDR1 LNHDA and CDR2 SQIVND (reference sequence). The CDR3 is 15 amino acids. V was cut by 7 bases and J by 4 bases, with 17 bases left in between.

The V and J genes are TRBV12-3 or TRBV12-4 and TRBJ2-3; 7 bases align to TRBD1. The ends lost 5 bases at V and 4 bases at J; junction bases unmatched: 9. This CDR3 is built from 15 residues. In DNA form, the CDR3 reads TGTGCCAGCAGTCGAACAGGGGATTCGGCAGATACGCAGTATTTT. Its protein product is CASSRTGDSADTQYF.

This clonotype was seen a few times. The chain uses TRBV7-8 and TRBJ2-1; the match to TRBD1 covers 8 bases. CDR1 and CDR2 (germline): SGHVS, FQNEAQ. The length of the CDR3 is 15 residues. The V segment lost 4 bases and the J segment 7 bases; nucleotides outside the gene matches: 9. CDR3 region: CASSYQGHRGNEQFF. The CDR3 region has the DNA TGTGCCAGCAGCTATCAGGGGCACAGGGGGAATGAGCAGTTCTTC.

The chain carries TRBV5-6 and TRBJ2-1; D is unclear. CDR1 and CDR2 from the germline V gene are SGHDT and YYEEEE. The CDR3 length is 14 residues. The ends were cut back, 3 bases at V and 1 base at J, with 8 bases in the middle. CDR3 residues: CASSYPESYNEQFF. The CDR3 DNA sequence: TGTGCCAGCAGCTACCCCGAATCCTACAATGAGCAGTTCTTC.

This clonotype was seen a handful of times. V and J are TRBV20-1 and TRBJ1-6; D gene ambiguous. The CDR3 totals 13 residues. The germline V and J ends were trimmed by 3 bases and 4 bases, with 7 bases remaining between them. Germline CDR1 and CDR2: DFQATT and SNEGSKA (reference sequence). CDR3 sequence: CSARAGYNSPLHF. CDR3 nucleotide sequence: TGCAGTGCTAGGGCGGGATATAATTCACCCCTCCACTTT.

This clonotype was observed a few times. The chain uses TRBV29-1 and TRBJ1-2, with 7 bases lining up with TRBD1. Trimming removed 7 bases from V and 4 bases from J; junction bases left unmatched: 9. CDR1 SQVTM and CDR2 ANQGSEA come from the germline V gene. The CDR3 contains 13 residues. The CDR3 spells CSAARGAGYGYTF. CDR3 DNA sequence: TGCAGCGCCGCCAGGGGGGCGGGCTATGGCTACACCTTC.

This clonotype occurred a few times. The genes are TRBV9 and TRBJ2-7, with 11 positions matching TRBD2. V lost 4 bases and J lost 6; bases outside the gene matches: 9. CDR1 is SGDLS and CDR2 is YYNGEE in the germline V gene. The CDR3 has 15 residues. This CDR3 is CASSPRELAGGEQYF. Written as DNA, the CDR3 is TGTGCCAGCAGCCCCCGGGAGCTAGCGGGAGGCGAGCAGTACTTC.

This sequence joins TRBV4-1 and TRBJ2-7; TRBD2 might be the D (5 bases). The CDR3 has 15 amino acids. Germline lookup yields CDR1 MGHRA and CDR2 YSYEKL. The V and J ends lost 0 bases and 3 bases respectively, with 12 bases between them. CDR3 in amino acids: CASSQDYPGSYEQYF. For the CDR3, the DNA is TGCGCCAGCAGCCAAGATTACCCGGGGAGCTACGAGCAGTACTTC.

Only a few counts were recorded for this clonotype. V gene TRBV10-3 combines with J gene TRBJ2-5, with D uncertain. Germline V gives CDR1 ENHRY, CDR2 SYGVKD. V lost 4 bases and J lost 5, with 5 bases in between. This CDR3 has 11 amino acids. The CDR3 here is CAISGGETQYF. The CDR3 DNA is TGTGCCATCAGTGGTGGTGAGACCCAGTACTTC.

This clonotype has a count of ten or more. V gene TRBV24-1 combines with J gene TRBJ1-2; no definite D call. This CDR3 is built from 11 residues. V dropped 5 bases and J dropped 4 bases, with 4 bases sitting between them. CDR1 KGHDR and CDR2 SFDVKD come from the germline V gene. CDR3 nucleotides: TGTGCCACCAGTGCCAGCTATGGCTACACCTTC. It translates to CATSASYGYTF.